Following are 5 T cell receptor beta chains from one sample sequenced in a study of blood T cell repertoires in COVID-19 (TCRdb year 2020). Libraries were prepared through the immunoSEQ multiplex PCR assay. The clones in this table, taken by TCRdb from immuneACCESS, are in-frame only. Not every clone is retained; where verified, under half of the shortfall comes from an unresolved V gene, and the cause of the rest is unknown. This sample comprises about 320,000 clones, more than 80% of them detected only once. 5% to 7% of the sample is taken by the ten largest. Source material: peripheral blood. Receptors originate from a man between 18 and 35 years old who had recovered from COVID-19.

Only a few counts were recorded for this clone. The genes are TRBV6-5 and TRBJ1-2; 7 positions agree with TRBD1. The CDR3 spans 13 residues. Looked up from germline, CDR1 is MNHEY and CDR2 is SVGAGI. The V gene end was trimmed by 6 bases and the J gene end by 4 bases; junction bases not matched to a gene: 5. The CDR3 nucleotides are TGTGCCAGCAGCTTCGGGACAGCCTATGGCTACACCTTC. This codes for CASSFGTAYGYTF.

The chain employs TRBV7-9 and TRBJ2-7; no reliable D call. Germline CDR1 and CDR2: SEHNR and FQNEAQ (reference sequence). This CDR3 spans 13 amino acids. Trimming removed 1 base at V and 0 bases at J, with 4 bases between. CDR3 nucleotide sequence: TGTGCCAGCAGCTTAGACAGCTCCTACGAGCAGTACTTC. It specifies CASSLDSSYEQYF.

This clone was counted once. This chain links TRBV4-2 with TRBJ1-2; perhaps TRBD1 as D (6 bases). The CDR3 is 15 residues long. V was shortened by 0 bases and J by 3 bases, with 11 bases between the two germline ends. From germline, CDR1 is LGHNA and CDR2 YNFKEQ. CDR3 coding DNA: TGTGCCAGCAGCCAAGATGTTCAGGGGTACTATGGCTACACCTTC. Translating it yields CASSQDVQGYYGYTF.

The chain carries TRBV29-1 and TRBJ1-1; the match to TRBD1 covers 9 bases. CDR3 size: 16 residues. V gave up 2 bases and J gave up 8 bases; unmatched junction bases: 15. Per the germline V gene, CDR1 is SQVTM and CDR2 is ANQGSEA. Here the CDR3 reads CSVESVVFVGQGEAFF. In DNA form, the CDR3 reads TGCAGCGTTGAAAGCGTGGTCTTTGTAGGACAGGGGGAAGCTTTCTTT.

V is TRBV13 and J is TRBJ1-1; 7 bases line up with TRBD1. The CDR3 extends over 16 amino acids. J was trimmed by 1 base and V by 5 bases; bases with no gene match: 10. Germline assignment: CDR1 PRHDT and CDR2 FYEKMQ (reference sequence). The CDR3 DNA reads TGTGCCAGCAGCCCCGAAGGGGGCGGAAGGAACACTGAAGCTTTCTTT. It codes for CASSPEGGGRNTEAFF.